The 21 T cell receptor beta chains reported below all come from one sample, sequenced in a study of cytomegalovirus exposure and HLA in healthy donors. With 60 Vbeta and 13 Jbeta primers, the PCR was carried out. The assay was immunoSEQ multiplex PCR, and TCRdb's table has in-frame clones only and misses some. The sample holds about 130,000 clones, roughly 15% seen once. The sequenced material came from PBMCs. These receptors were obtained from a female donor in good health and CMV-seropositive.

This clone was counted only a few times. The chain combines TRBV30 with TRBJ1-1; D gene ambiguous. This CDR3 has 15 amino acids. V lost 0 bases, J lost 4 bases, and 15 bases lay in between. CDR1 is GTSNPN, CDR2 SVGIG, per germline (reference sequence). The CDR3 bases are TGTGCCTGGAGTGTCTGGGTCCTTGAGGGCACTGAAGCTTTCTTT. Its protein product is CAWSVWVLEGTEAFF.

This clone was counted between two and nine times. The chain combines TRBV4-1 with TRBJ2-5, with D possibly being TRBD2 (6 bases). The length of the CDR3 is 16 residues. Germline assignment: CDR1 MGHRA and CDR2 YSYEKL. Trimming removed 0 bases from V and 2 bases from J, with 13 bases in between. The CDR3 protein is CASSQDGRGVQETQYF. The CDR3 DNA sequence: TGCGCCAGCAGCCAAGATGGGCGGGGAGTACAAGAGACCCAGTACTTC.

This clone was seen a handful of times. The chain links TRBV5-1 to TRBJ2-3, with D tentatively TRBD2 (6 bases). The germline V and J ends were trimmed by 9 bases and 4 bases, with 18 bases remaining between them. Germline V gives CDR1 SGHRS, CDR2 YFSETQ. The CDR3 contains 14 residues. CDR3 residues: CATRRGSAADTQYF. The CDR3 DNA reads TGCGCCACCCGGCGGGGTAGCGCCGCAGATACGCAGTATTTT.

This clone appeared a few times. The CDR3 protein is CASGITSGGLWYQETQYF. DNA for the CDR3: TGTGCCAGCGGAATCACTAGCGGGGGCCTCTGGTACCAAGAGACCCAGTACTTC. The V and J genes are TRBV28 and TRBJ2-5, with 11 bases identical to TRBD2. The CDR3 sequence is 18 residues long. V lost 8 bases and J lost 0; bases outside the gene matches: 14. Germline lookup yields CDR1 MDHEN and CDR2 SYDVKM.

This chain joins TRBV7-9 and TRBJ1-2; a possible D gene is TRBD1 (6 bases). The germline CDR1 and CDR2 sequences are SEHNR and FQNEAQ (reference sequence). There are 14 residues in the CDR3. V shed 5 bases and J shed 8 bases, with 18 bases lying between them. The CDR3, as DNA: TGTGCCAGCAGCGAAGTCAGGGGCTCTTGGGGCTACACCTTC. Translating gives CASSEVRGSWGYTF.

In its sample, this clone was seen a few times. This rearrangement joins TRBV7-9 to TRBJ2-5; 7 nucleotides match TRBD1. The CDR3 length is 18 residues. V shed 1 base and J 2 bases; nucleotides not matched to a gene: 13. The germline gives CDR1 SEHNR, CDR2 FQNEAQ (reference sequence). CDR3 DNA sequence: TGTGCCAGCAGCTTAGGTTACACCGGGACAGCTACTCAAGAGACCCAGTACTTC. This translates into CASSLGYTGTATQETQYF.

This chain connects TRBV19 to TRBJ2-7, with D possibly matching TRBD2 (7 bases). Germline V gene lookup returns CDR1 LNHDA and CDR2 SQIVND (reference sequence). This CDR3 spans 17 amino acids. Trimming removed 3 bases at V and 1 base at J, with 19 bases between. CDR3 DNA: TGTGCCAGTAGTATGTCATGGGGGGGAGGGACATCCTACGAGCAGTACTTC. It specifies CASSMSWGGGTSYEQYF. Full variable domain (missing parts from reference TRBV19 and TRBJ2-7): DGGITQSPKYLFRKEGQNVTLSCEQNLNHDAMYWYRQDPGQGLRLIYYSQIVNDFQKGDIAEGYSVSREKKESFPLTVTSAQKNPTAFYLCASSMSWGGGTSYEQYFGPGTRLTVT.

The genes are TRBV28 and TRBJ2-1; TRBD2 agrees at 12 bases. The V and J ends lost 5 bases and 11 bases, in that order; junction bases with no gene match: 10. Germline V gene data show CDR1 as MDHEN and CDR2 as SYDVKM. The CDR3 loop spans 15 amino acids. CDR3 in DNA: TGTGCCAGCAGTCCCCCGGGACTAGCGGGTATTAAGCAGTTCTTC. Protein product: CASSPPGLAGIKQFF.

This clone turned up a few times. The gene calls are TRBV5-4 and TRBJ2-7; D not resolved. Germline CDR1 and CDR2: SGHNT and YYREEE (reference sequence). This CDR3 comprises 12 residues. Trimming shortened V by 9 bases and J by 1 base, and 11 bases separated the two germline ends. The CDR3 region is CAIETPSYEQYF. The CDR3 DNA is TGTGCCATCGAAACTCCTTCCTACGAGCAGTACTTC.

This clone turned up a few times. This chain connects TRBV29-1 to TRBJ2-5, with D perhaps matching TRBD2 (6 bases). The CDR3 spans 15 residues. V lost 4 bases to trimming and J lost 0 bases, with 15 bases between them. Germline CDR1 SQVTM, CDR2 ANQGSEA. The CDR3 DNA sequence: TGCAGCGTTGCCCGACCTGGAGGGGACCAAGAGACCCAGTACTTC. It codes for CSVARPGGDQETQYF.

This clone was seen a few times. The chain employs TRBV5-1 and TRBJ2-3; D might be TRBD1 (6 bases). Germline V lookup: CDR1 SGHRS, CDR2 YFSETQ. CDR3 length equals 14 residues. Deletions cut 6 bases from V and 0 bases from J, with 11 bases between. Here the CDR3 DNA reads TGCGCCAGCACCCTGGACAGTAGCACAGATACGCAGTATTTT. Protein product: CASTLDSSTDTQYF.

This clone was detected a few times. The V and J genes are TRBV4-2 and TRBJ1-2; D might be TRBD1 (5 bases). This CDR3 is 19 amino acids long. The V gene's germline CDR1 is LGHNA and CDR2 YNFKEQ. The V gene lost 0 bases and the J gene lost 2 bases, with 22 bases spanning the gap. The CDR3 nucleotides read TGTGCCAGCAGCCAAGATGATGTCGGGACTCAGTTTGGGAACTATGGCTACACCTTC. Translation: CASSQDDVGTQFGNYGYTF.

The chain has TRBV5-6 and TRBJ2-5, with D possibly being TRBD2 (6 bases). V was trimmed by 6 bases and J by 6 bases, leaving 15 bases between them. Germline-derived CDR1 and CDR2 are SGHDT and YYEEEE. This CDR3 contains 13 residues. The CDR3, as DNA: TGTGCCAGCAACCTCTGGGGGAGGCAGACCCAGTACTTC. Translated, it gives CASNLWGRQTQYF.

The J gene is TRBJ1-3, the V gene TRBV4-2; D not certain. The CDR3 loop spans 15 amino acids. Germline V gives CDR1 LGHNA, CDR2 YNFKEQ. V lost 0 bases to trimming and J lost 4 bases, with 10 bases between them. In DNA form, the CDR3 reads TGTGCCAGCAGCCAAGATGCCAGATCGGGAAACACCATATATTTT. It codes for CASSQDARSGNTIYF.

The chain is built from TRBV9 and TRBJ2-6; D not certain. With 2 bases removed from V and 1 base from J, the gap between germline ends came to 4 bases. Germline CDR1 reads SGDLS; CDR2 reads YYNGEE. The CDR3 totals 14 residues. CDR3 sequence reads: CASSVESGANVLTF. CDR3 sequence (DNA): TGTGCCAGCAGCGTGGAGTCTGGGGCCAACGTCCTGACTTTC.

The chain joins TRBV10-3 to TRBJ2-7; no clear D. CDR1 ENHRY and CDR2 SYGVKD come from the germline V gene. The germline V and J ends were trimmed by 8 bases and 1 base, with 18 bases remaining between them. CDR3 length: 15 amino acids. CDR3 sequence reads: CAIAVPYFNSYEQYF. Written as DNA, the CDR3 is TGTGCCATCGCGGTACCTTACTTCAATTCCTACGAGCAGTACTTC.

The V call is TRBV5-4, the J call TRBJ2-7, with TRBD2 matching 9 bases. Germline CDR1 SGHNT, CDR2 YYREEE (reference sequence). The CDR3 has 13 amino acids. V dropped 5 bases and J dropped 3; count of bases not matched to a gene: 3. CDR3 bases: TGTGCCAGCAGTCCTAGCGGGAACTACGAGCAGTACTTC. Protein product: CASSPSGNYEQYF.

V gene TRBV29-1 combines with J gene TRBJ2-7; TRBD1 aligns across 10 bases. Germline-derived CDR1 and CDR2 are SQVTM and ANQGSEA. V lost 5 bases and J lost 2; bases outside the gene matches: 9. The CDR3 consists of 15 residues. The CDR3 reads CSVIKTGTGAYEQYF. The CDR3 nucleotides are TGCAGCGTTATAAAGACGGGGACAGGGGCCTACGAGCAGTACTTC.

The chain joins TRBV28 to TRBJ1-3; D perhaps matches TRBD1 (6 bases). This CDR3 has 16 amino acids. V was shortened by 7 bases and J by 4 bases, with 20 bases between the two germline ends. In germline, CDR1 is MDHEN, CDR2 SYDVKM. Here the CDR3 reads CASTSTPGAGGNTIYF. The CDR3, as DNA: TGTGCCAGCACTTCCACCCCAGGGGCCGGAGGAAACACCATATATTTT.

The chain has TRBV7-2 and TRBJ2-3; maybe TRBD2 (6 bases). The CDR3 is 16 amino acids. V lost 2 bases and J 0 bases, leaving 12 bases between the germline ends. Germline CDR1 SGHTA, CDR2 FQGNSA. CDR3 DNA sequence: TGTGCCAGCAGCTTACTAGCGACCTCTAGCACAGATACGCAGTATTTT. It translates to CASSLLATSSTDTQYF.

The V call is TRBV27, the J call TRBJ1-5, with 9 bases fitting TRBD1. The germline CDR1 and CDR2 sequences are MNHEY and SMNVEV (reference sequence). The trim removed 6 bases at V and 0 bases at J, leaving 0 bases unmatched. The CDR3 has 14 residues. In nucleotides, the CDR3 is TGTGCCAGCAGGACAGGGGGTAGCAATCAGCCCCAGCATTTT. The encoded protein is CASRTGGSNQPQHF.